This T cell receptor beta chain was sequenced for a study of blood T cell repertoires in COVID-19. Study summary: Both acute and convalescent COVID-19 samples were obtained from the United States, Italy and Spain.

Participants came from some 26 US areas, aged roughly 18 to 89 years. CDR3 length equals 16 residues. The V and J ends lost 1 base and 2 bases respectively, with 15 bases between them. CDR1 and CDR2 (germline): SEHNR, FQNEAQ (reference sequence). Under the authors' procedure: Researchers report that nucleated cell counts were estimated from reference gene primer amplification. TCRdb's copy holds only in-frame clones and misses some; the assay was immunoSEQ multiplex PCR. D and trimming were read from the DNA, whereas the V and J calls and clone size are those reported in that table. This sample carries 130,000 to 150,000 clones, over 75% of them seen once, and the ten largest clones take 0.95% to 1.5%.

This sequence was found in a woman aged 25 to 45 with acute COVID-19. The chain uses TRBV7-9 and TRBJ2-7; possible D gene TRBD2, 6 bases. Sequenced: PBMCs or T cells enriched from blood (not recorded which). The CDR3 DNA follows: TGTGCCAGCAGCTTAGTTATGCTAGCGTCAACCTACGAGCAGTACTTC. Translated, it gives CASSLVMLASTYEQYF. The complete variable domain, with remaining parts taken from reference TRBV7-9 and TRBJ2-7, reads DTGVSQNPRHKITKRGQNVTFRCDPISEHNRLYWYRQTLGQGPEFLTYFQNEAQLEKSRLLSDRFSAERPKGSFSTLEIQRTEQGDSAMYLCASSLVMLASTYEQYFGPGTRLTVT.